Given below is one T cell receptor (beta chain) in context. Measured with immunoSEQ multiplex PCR; TCRdb has only the in-frame clones, and not every one. The table lists tens of thousands of clones, 90% to 95% of them singletons. These data belong to a study of blood T cell repertoires in COVID-19. Study context: Researchers got acute and convalescent COVID-19 samples from the United States, Italy and Spain.

CDR3 length: 15 residues. Germline V gene sequence: CDR1 MNHNS, CDR2 SASEGT. Between the trimmed V and J ends, which lost 3 bases and 8 bases, there was a span of 14 bases. Material for sequencing was peripheral blood. The sequence was obtained from a man in his sixties with acute or convalescent COVID-19. The rearrangement links TRBV6-1 to TRBJ1-6; tentatively, D is TRBD1 (6 bases). CDR3 in amino acids: CASSELDSGYSPLHF. The CDR3 DNA reads as TGTGCCAGCAGTGAGTTGGACAGTGGTTATTCACCCCTCCACTTT.